The 12 T cell receptor beta chains below were found in one sample sequenced in a study of blood T cell repertoires in COVID-19 (dated by TCRdb to the early 2020s). Library preparation used the immunoSEQ multiplex PCR assay. In TCRdb, the immuneACCESS table is reduced to in-frame sequences with V and J assigned. These tables do not hold every clone; where another copy was compared, an unresolved V gene accounts for under half, and the others remain unexplained. Here the sample has under 200,000 clones; approximately 85% occur a single time. Together, the top ten hold approximately 1.1% of the sample. The sample was peripheral blood. The receptors derive from a man aged 35 to 55 with acute or convalescent COVID-19.

The chain couples TRBV5-1 to TRBJ1-6; 7 nucleotides agree with TRBD1. The CDR3 sequence is 15 residues long. Trimming at V came to 4 bases and at J to 8 bases, leaving 9 bases not matched to a gene. Germline CDR1 and CDR2: SGHRS and YFSETQ. The CDR3 bases are TGCGCCAGCAGCCCTCAGGGGGTTCGGGATTCACCCCTCCACTTT. Its translation is CASSPQGVRDSPLHF.

This chain connects TRBV4-2 to TRBJ2-7; D gene unclear. The CDR3 spans 21 residues. Germline assignment: CDR1 LGHNA and CDR2 YNFKEQ. V lost 1 base, J lost 0 bases, and 28 bases lay in between. DNA for the CDR3: TGTGCCAGCAGCCAAGTCCCCGGCTGGTCTCCCCAGGCCCAAGTCTCCTACGAGCAGTACTTC. It codes for CASSQVPGWSPQAQVSYEQYF.

DNA for the CDR3: TGTGCTAGCTCCCCGGGACTTTCCTACGAGCAGTACTTC. Translating gives CASSPGLSYEQYF. The chain links TRBV12-5 to TRBJ2-7; TRBD2 might be the D (6 bases). V lost 9 bases and J 1 base, leaving 13 bases between the germline ends. Germline V gives CDR1 LGHNT, CDR2 FRNRAP. This CDR3 has 13 residues.

The chain employs TRBV18 and TRBJ2-3; the D is unclear. The CDR3 runs to 13 residues. V was trimmed by 3 bases and J by 0 bases, leaving 4 bases between them. Per the germline V gene, CDR1 is KGHSH and CDR2 is LQKENI. CDR3: CASSPSSTDTQYF. The CDR3 DNA follows: TGTGCCAGCTCACCGTCTAGCACAGATACGCAGTATTTT.

Only a few counts were recorded for this clone. This CDR3 reads CASTNGGSTGELFF. Here the CDR3 DNA reads TGTGCCAGCACCAACGGGGGTTCCACCGGGGAGCTGTTTTTT. The chain couples TRBV11-1 to TRBJ2-2; maybe TRBD2 (6 bases). This CDR3 spans 14 amino acids. CDR1 SGHAT and CDR2 FQDESV come from the germline V gene (reference sequence). V dropped 7 bases and J dropped 4 bases, with 13 bases sitting between them. The full variable domain, with the rest looked up from reference TRBV11-1 and TRBJ2-2, is EAEVAQSPRYKITEKSQAVAFWCDPISGHATLYWYRQILGQGPELLVQFQDESVVDDSQLPKDRFSAERLKGVDSTLKIQPAELGDSAMYLCASTNGGSTGELFFGEGSRLTVL.

The chain carries TRBV9 and TRBJ1-1; TRBD1 aligns across 7 bases. This CDR3 is built from 18 residues. Looked up from germline, CDR1 is SGDLS and CDR2 is YYNGEE. The V segment lost 3 bases and the J segment 4 bases; nucleotides outside the gene matches: 18. As DNA, the CDR3 is TGTGCCAGCAGCGCCGCGCTTGGGCAGGGGGGAATTAGCACTGAAGCTTTCTTT. Amino acids: CASSAALGQGGISTEAFF.

This chain uses TRBV5-1 with TRBJ1-1; TRBD1 might be the D (6 bases). Germline V CDR1 and CDR2: SGHRS, YFSETQ. The ends were cut back, 0 bases at V and 1 base at J, with 10 bases in the middle. The CDR3 has 15 amino acids. CDR3 sequence: CASSLEGTKNTEAFF. CDR3 bases: TGCGCCAGCAGCTTGGAAGGGACAAAGAACACTGAAGCTTTCTTT.

The chain employs TRBV7-9 and TRBJ2-7, with TRBD2 as a possible D gene (5 bases). The CDR3 has 14 residues. Trimming removed 6 bases at V and 2 bases at J, with 14 bases between. Germline CDR1 SEHNR, CDR2 FQNEAQ (reference sequence). CDR3 region: CASRPILDPYEQYF. In DNA, the CDR3 is TGTGCCAGCAGACCCATACTAGATCCCTACGAGCAGTACTTC.

The chain carries TRBV4-2 and TRBJ1-2; 9 positions agree with TRBD1. The trim removed 4 bases at V and 5 bases at J, leaving 11 bases unmatched. This CDR3 is built from 16 residues. CDR1 is LGHNA, CDR2 YNFKEQ, per germline. CDR3 sequence reads: CASSRSPTGGVYGYTF. The DNA of the CDR3 is TGTGCCAGCAGCCGATCACCGACAGGGGGTGTTTATGGCTACACCTTC.

The V gene is TRBV28, the J gene TRBJ1-5; a weak D match, TRBD1 (5 bases). There are 16 residues in the CDR3. Germline loops: CDR1 MDHEN, CDR2 SYDVKM. V was pared by 5 bases and J by 4 bases, with 18 bases between. In DNA form, the CDR3 reads TGTGCCAGCAGTCGTCGGACACAGTTGGGGAATCAGCCCCAGCATTTT. Translated: CASSRRTQLGNQPQHF.

The rearrangement uses TRBV15 and TRBJ1-5; no reliable D call. Per the germline V gene, CDR1 is LNHNV and CDR2 is YYDKDF (reference sequence). This CDR3 is built from 13 residues. Trimming pared 0 bases from V and 6 bases from J, leaving 6 bases between. The CDR3 sequence is CATSRDRSQPQHF. Here the CDR3 DNA reads TGTGCCACCAGCAGAGATCGTAGTCAGCCCCAGCATTTT.

This clone was recorded once. The V and J genes are TRBV10-3 and TRBJ1-2, with a tentative D call TRBD1 (6 bases). Germline assignment: CDR1 ENHRY and CDR2 SYGVKD. The CDR3 contains 12 residues. The V end lost 6 bases, the J end lost 8 bases, and 13 bases lay between the germline ends. The CDR3 reads CAIRPQGEGYTF. The CDR3 nucleotides read TGTGCCATCAGACCACAGGGAGAGGGCTACACCTTC.